These T cell receptor beta chains were read from a single sample in a study of T cells after yellow fever vaccination. One entry per CDR3 protein, called by TCRdb with MiXCR from the 5' RACE reads. The sample lists about 400,000 distinct CDR3 sequences, 11% seen once, with less than 20% in the top ten. This material consisted of PBMCs, taken on the day of the first yellow fever vaccination. These receptor sequences come from a man aged 18 to 29 who received the YFV17D yellow fever vaccine. Both conserved end residues are part of each CDR3. Clone size is stated in some rows and not others, as once, few, many or a class when expanded.

v_call: TRBV6-5
clone_size: NA
cdr3_aa: CASSSRPGNTIYF

v_call: TRBV9
clone_size: NA
cdr3_aa: CASSVYGGPSPSTGELFF

v_call: TRBV10-3
clone_size: NA
cdr3_aa: CAISESGEGGGYTF

v_call: TRBV6-1
clone_size: NA
cdr3_aa: CASSGGGSGNTIYF

v_call: TRBV18
clone_size: few
cdr3_aa: CASSPRDNLSEKLFF

v_call: TRBV25-1
clone_size: NA
cdr3_aa: CASSEGGTTEAFF

v_call: TRBV11-1
clone_size: few
cdr3_aa: CASSLVLGRTGELFF

v_call: TRBV7-8
clone_size: NA
cdr3_aa: CASSPSGGGPTAVDTQYF

v_call: TRBV5-1
clone_size: few
cdr3_aa: CASSLVSGGPGVETQYF

v_call: TRBV6-5
clone_size: few
cdr3_aa: CASSYSDRPTGELFF

v_call: TRBV7-9
clone_size: NA
cdr3_aa: CASSLTGENQPQHF

v_call: TRBV28
clone_size: NA
cdr3_aa: CASSLEGTSVVDTQYF

v_call: TRBV7-2
clone_size: NA
cdr3_aa: CASSLVWGSADTQYF

v_call: TRBV4-3
clone_size: few
cdr3_aa: CASSPDRGNTIYF

v_call: TRBV4-3
clone_size: few
cdr3_aa: CASSQLLAWGTEAFF

v_call: TRBV28
clone_size: once
cdr3_aa: CASSLLPTEAFF

v_call: TRBV12-3/TRBV12-4
clone_size: few
cdr3_aa: CASSLGETYGYTF

v_call: TRBV2
clone_size: many
cdr3_aa: CASSEPHQDTQYF

v_call: TRBV20-1
clone_size: few
cdr3_aa: CSASPSGGYQETQYF

v_call: TRBV7-2
clone_size: NA
cdr3_aa: CASSPLRTGGNVLTF

v_call: TRBV12-3/TRBV12-4
clone_size: few
cdr3_aa: CASSTRDLVIAGDNEQFF

v_call: TRBV5-1
clone_size: NA
cdr3_aa: CASRRWAGRTGELFF

v_call: TRBV7-2
clone_size: NA
cdr3_aa: CASSRRWDLLVETQYF

v_call: TRBV12-5
clone_size: NA
cdr3_aa: CASADAGTGWAGELFF

v_call: TRBV30
clone_size: NA
cdr3_aa: CARSPWGEQFF

v_call: TRBV7-2
clone_size: many
cdr3_aa: CASSLEGSNSPLHF

v_call: TRBV7-9
clone_size: NA
cdr3_aa: CASSLEGAGPAPQHF